These T cell receptor beta chains were read from a single sample in a study of cytomegalovirus exposure and HLA in healthy donors. Clones were sequenced by immunoSEQ multiplex PCR, and TCRdb holds only the in-frame ones, with some missing. The sample yields around 150,000 clones, around three quarters seen once. The sample consisted of PBMCs. The receptors come from a man between 35 and 55 years old in good health and CMV-seronegative. Both conserved end residues are part of each CDR3. The D gene is left open where the match is weak. Clone size appears in some rows only: once, few, many, or a class for an expanded clone.

size	J	D	V	length	CDR3	DNA
few	TRBJ2-1	NA	TRBV6-1	12	CASRESVDEQFF	TGTGCCAGCAGAGAAAGCGTGGATGAGCAGTTCTTC
few	TRBJ1-2	NA	TRBV6-1	13	CASRGGAFYGYTF	TGTGCCAGCAGGGGGGGGGCCTTCTATGGCTACACCTTC
NA	TRBJ2-7	NA	TRBV7-2	13	CASSLAPREAEYF	TGTGCCAGCAGCTTAGCCCCTCGGGAAGCGGAGTACTTC
NA	TRBJ2-7	TRBD1	TRBV27	13	CASRRTGGYEQYF	TGTGCCAGCCGCCGGACAGGGGGCTACGAGCAGTACTTC
NA	TRBJ2-7	TRBD2	TRBV6-5	16	CASSYMIGRSSYEQYF	TGTGCCAGCAGTTACATGATCGGGAGGAGCTCCTACGAGCAGTACTTC
few	TRBJ2-4	TRBD2	TRBV6-1	15	CASSWTSGSKNIQYF	TGTGCCAGCAGTTGGACTAGCGGGAGCAAAAACATTCAGTACTTC
NA	TRBJ2-7	NA	TRBV7-9	14	CASSLGGGRDEQYF	TGTGCCAGCAGCTTGGGAGGAGGGCGGGACGAGCAGTACTTC
NA	TRBJ2-1	NA	TRBV2	12	CASSESGYEQFF	TGTGCCAGCAGTGAGTCGGGGTATGAGCAGTTCTTC
NA	TRBJ1-2	TRBD1	TRBV5-1	14	CASSLEGQVYGYTF	TGCGCCAGCAGCTTGGAGGGACAGGTGTATGGCTACACCTTC
NA	TRBJ1-5	TRBD1	TRBV28	14	CASSLPQGERPQHF	TGTGCCAGCAGTTTACCCCAGGGGGAAAGGCCCCAGCATTTT
NA	TRBJ1-2	NA	TRBV7-2	13	CASSLGPGDGYTF	TGTGCCAGCAGCTTAGGACCCGGGGATGGCTACACCTTC
NA	TRBJ2-5	TRBD2	TRBV5-1	14	CASSVSGNQETQYF	TGCGCCAGCAGCGTAAGCGGGAACCAAGAGACCCAGTACTTC
NA	TRBJ1-2	TRBD1	TRBV27	13	CASSLQGAGGYTF	TGTGCCAGCAGTTTACAGGGGGCGGGTGGCTACACCTTC
NA	TRBJ1-2	TRBD1	TRBV11-3	13	CASSQQGDVGYTF	TGTGCCAGCAGCCAACAGGGGGATGTTGGCTACACCTTC
NA	TRBJ1-4	TRBD1	TRBV14	14	CASSPWTGGEKLFF	TGTGCCAGCAGCCCCTGGACAGGGGGAGAAAAACTGTTTTTT
NA	TRBJ2-7	NA	TRBV30	13	CAWRGDTTYEQYF	TGTGCCTGGAGGGGGGACACAACCTACGAGCAGTACTTC
NA	TRBJ2-5	TRBD1	TRBV4-3	16	CASSQTAPGQVETQYF	TGCGCCAGCAGCCAAACCGCGCCGGGACAGGTAGAGACCCAGTACTTC
few	TRBJ2-3	NA	TRBV5-5	14	CASPGEDGTDTQYF	TGTGCCAGCCCCGGGGAGGACGGCACAGATACGCAGTATTTT
NA	TRBJ1-1	TRBD1	TRBV27	15	CASSSGTGGLTEAFF	TGTGCCAGCAGTAGTGGGACAGGGGGCCTCACTGAAGCTTTCTTT
NA	TRBJ2-3	NA	TRBV5-6	13	CASSLSSTDTQYF	TGTGCCAGCAGCTTGTCTAGCACAGATACGCAGTATTTT
NA	TRBJ1-1	TRBD1	TRBV9	14	CASNHGTGNTEAFF	TGTGCCAGCAACCACGGGACAGGGAACACTGAAGCTTTCTTT
NA	TRBJ1-1	NA	TRBV2	13	CASSSQFNTEAFF	TGTGCCAGCAGCTCGCAGTTCAACACTGAAGCTTTCTTT
NA	TRBJ2-7	NA	TRBV6-6	15	CASSRSGGVSYEQYF	TGTGCCAGCAGTCGGAGCGGAGGGGTCTCCTACGAGCAGTACTTC